This TCR beta chain originates from a study of T cells in Graves' hyperthyroidism and ophthalmopathy. Study details: Peripheral blood draws took place at initial diagnosis, ahead of any treatment.

The TCR beta CDR3 regions underwent amplification using RNA transcripts as the source. An initial round of RT-PCR targeting the TCR CDR3 relied on the HTBI primer set. One entry per CDR3 protein, called by TCRdb with MiXCR from the multiplex PCR reads. Here the sample spans about 290,000 distinct CDR3 sequences, 13% being singletons. General study findings and limits: Clonotypes that were expanded in thyroid above 0.001 mostly appeared in blood too.

This clonotype was counted many times. The target antigen is unknown. CDR1 and CDR2 from the germline V gene are MNHNS and SASEGT. The CDR3 consists of 13 residues. Deletions cut 6 bases from V and 7 bases from J, with 15 bases between. Recently diagnosed hyperthyroidism of less than 2 months' duration affected patients aged 18 to 65. Sequencing was done on a sample of blood. The chain is built from TRBV6-1 and TRBJ2-5; the D is unclear. This sequence originates from a woman aged 30 to 39 with Graves' hyperthyroidism that later progressed to Graves' ophthalmopathy. The CDR3 bases are TGTGCCAGCAGCGAGTCCGTTTTGAGGACCCAGTACTTC. Encoded protein: CASSESVLRTQYF.